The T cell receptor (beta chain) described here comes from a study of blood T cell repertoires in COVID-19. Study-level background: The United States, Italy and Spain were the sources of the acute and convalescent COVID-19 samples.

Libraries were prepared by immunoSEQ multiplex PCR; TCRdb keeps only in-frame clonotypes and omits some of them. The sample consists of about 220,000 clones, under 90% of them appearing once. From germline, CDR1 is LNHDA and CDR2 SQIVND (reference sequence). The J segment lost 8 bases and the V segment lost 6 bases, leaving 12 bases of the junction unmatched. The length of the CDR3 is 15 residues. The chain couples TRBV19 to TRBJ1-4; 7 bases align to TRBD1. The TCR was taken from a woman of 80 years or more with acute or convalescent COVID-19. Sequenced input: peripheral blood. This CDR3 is CASRNRGTAKEKLFF. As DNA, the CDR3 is TGTGCCAGTAGGAATCGCGGGACAGCAAAAGAAAAACTGTTTTTT.